The next 6 T cell receptor delta chains were all read from a single sample in a study of gamma-delta T cells after stem cell transplantation. TCRdb re-called the RT-PCR reads using CATT. Among around 7,800 delta-chain clones listed, 13% to 15% were seen once. The sequencing input was gamma-delta T cells. These TCRs come from a human donor. It is not recorded whose cells these are; they may come from a transplant donor.

This clone appeared a few times. The CDR3 protein is CALGDQVSVKWMGTDKLIF. CDR3 in DNA: TGTGCTCTTGGGGACCAGGTTTCGGTCAAGTGGATGGGGACCGATAAACTCATCTTT. This chain links TRDV1 with TRDJ1, with D perhaps TRDD3 (5 bases). The CDR3 length is 19 residues. The germline V gene encodes CDR1 TSWWSYY and CDR2 QGS. The V and J ends lost 3 bases and 2 bases respectively, with 25 bases between them.

The rearrangement joins TRDV2 to TRDJ1; the match to TRDD3 covers 13 bases. Germline V gene data show CDR1 as GEAIGNYY and CDR2 as EKD. After removal of 0 bases from V and 0 bases from J, the junction contained 9 bases not matched to a gene. The CDR3 sequence is 19 residues long. The CDR3 nucleotides read TGTGCCTGTGACACCTCTCTACTGGGGGATACGCGGGACACCGATAAACTCATCTTT. Amino acid sequence: CACDTSLLGDTRDTDKLIF.

With respect to this clone: A single base separates this from a much larger clone, so it may be a read error. This sample includes further DNA sequences coding for the same CDR3. The chain combines TRDV1 with TRDJ1; 12 positions match TRDD3. Germline-derived CDR1 and CDR2 are TSWWSYY and QGS. J was trimmed by 0 bases and V by 3 bases; bases with no gene match: 20. The CDR3 length is 22 residues. The CDR3 nucleotides are TGTGCTCTTGGGGAGCTACGGCCTTCCTACTGGGGGATACCCCCGTACACCGATAAACTCATCTTT. Its protein is CALGELRPSYWGIPPYTDKLIF.

This clone is medium-sized within its sample. The chain employs TRDV2 and TRDJ3; perhaps TRDD3 as D (5 bases). Germline V gene sequence: CDR1 GEAIGNYY, CDR2 EKD. V lost 3 bases and J 3 bases, leaving 20 bases between the germline ends. The CDR3 covers 19 residues. The CDR3 sequence: CACDPLVWGGFWDTRQMFF. Here the CDR3 DNA reads TGTGCCTGTGACCCCTTGGTGTGGGGAGGCTTCTGGGACACCCGACAGATGTTTTTC.

The rearrangement joins TRDV3 to TRDJ1, with no clear D. The CDR3 contains 10 residues. Germline CDR1 reads TVYSNPD; CDR2 reads GDNSRS (reference sequence). The V end lost 5 bases, the J end lost 0 bases, and 4 bases lay between the germline ends. The CDR3 bases are TGTGCCCAAAACACCGATAAACTCATCTTT. Its protein product is CAQNTDKLIF.

In the case of this clone: This may arise from a read error, as a much more abundant clone is one base away. V is TRDV2 and J is TRDJ1; 7 bases are shared with TRDD3. This CDR3 has 17 amino acids. From germline, CDR1 is GEAIGNYY and CDR2 EKD. The CDR3 region has the DNA TGTGCCTGTGCCACCGTTGGTGGGATACTTGACACCGATAAACTCATCTTT. Protein product: CACATVGGILDTDKLIF.